A single sample gave rise to the 3 T cell receptor beta chains below, sequenced in a study of blood T cell repertoires in COVID-19. Profiling relied on immunoSEQ multiplex PCR, and the TCRdb table lists in-frame clones only, not all of them. This sample has about 290,000 clones; about nine tenths occur once, and the top ten carry 11%. Sequenced: peripheral blood. These TCRs come from a woman in her 30s with COVID-19, enrolled during active disease.

This clone was seen once. The chain joins TRBV5-6 to TRBJ2-7; D remains unclear. The CDR3 consists of 12 residues. Germline-derived CDR1 and CDR2 are SGHDT and YYEEEE. V was shortened by 2 bases and J by 4 bases, with 7 bases between the two germline ends. Here the CDR3 DNA reads TGTGCCAGCAGCTTAAGACAATACGAGCAGTACTTC. It yields the protein CASSLRQYEQYF.

J is TRBJ2-3 and V is TRBV24-1; TRBD2 aligns across 9 bases. The CDR3 spans 17 residues. The V segment lost 2 bases and the J segment 3 bases; nucleotides outside the gene matches: 8. CDR1 KGHDR and CDR2 SFDVKD come from the germline V gene. The CDR3 DNA sequence: TGTGCCACCAGTGATTCACACTTAGCGGGGGTAACAGATACGCAGTATTTT. It encodes CATSDSHLAGVTDTQYF.

The chain uses TRBV19 and TRBJ1-2, with TRBD1 identical over 9 bases. CDR1 and CDR2 from the germline V gene are LNHDA and SQIVND (reference sequence). This CDR3 is built from 15 residues. Losses at the gene ends were 6 bases for V and 8 bases for J; bases not matched to a gene: 13. The CDR3 region is CASRAWGGQGPGYTF. The CDR3 DNA sequence: TGTGCCAGTAGAGCGTGGGGAGGACAGGGGCCGGGCTACACCTTC.